This is a list of T cell receptor beta chains from one sample in a study of immune heterogeneity within non-small cell lung tumors. Using its own MiXCR run on the multiplex PCR reads, TCRdb lists one record per CDR3 protein. The sample lists 8,500 to 13,000 distinct CDR3 sequences, roughly 26% seen once, with around 13% in the top ten. The sequenced sample consisted of lung tumor tissue. These receptors were obtained from a middle-aged man with non-small cell lung cancer. Each CDR3 is given with its conserved first and last residue. A D gene is named only where the DNA matches it firmly. Size tells how often a clone was seen (once, few, many) or the class of an expanded clone, and some rows leave it out.

TRBV7-8	medium-sized	TRBJ2-1	-	13	CASSLEGGNEQFF	TGTGCCAGCAGCTTAGAGGGAGGCAATGAGCAGTTCTTC
TRBV5-1	medium-sized	TRBJ1-3	-	16	CASSTQPQGSGNTIYF	TGCGCCAGCAGCACCCAGCCGCAGGGCTCTGGAAACACCATATATTTT
TRBV14	many	TRBJ1-1	TRBD1	14	CASSSQGAGTEAFF	TGTGCCAGCAGCAGTCAGGGGGCGGGCACTGAAGCTTTCTTT
TRBV6-1	medium-sized	TRBJ1-3	TRBD1	19	CASSATQGLDSASGNTIYF	TGTGCCAGCAGTGCGACACAGGGGCTAGACTCGGCCTCTGGAAACACCATATATTTT
TRBV5-1	many	TRBJ1-2	-	13	CASRTDANYGYTF	TGCGCCAGCAGGACAGATGCTAACTATGGCTACACCTTC
TRBV9	once	TRBJ2-3	-	14	CASTGGPGTDKQYF	TGTGCCAGCACCGGAGGGCCGGGGACAGATAAGCAGTATTTT
TRBV20-1	many	TRBJ1-3	-	13	CSASEGFTNTIYF	TGCAGTGCTAGTGAGGGGTTTACAAACACCATATATTTT
TRBV27	few	TRBJ2-1	-	14	CASRPIGGRGEQFF	TGTGCCAGCAGACCGATTGGGGGTAGGGGTGAGCAGTTCTTC
TRBV20-1	medium-sized	TRBJ1-4	TRBD1	13	CSAGTAEGEKLFF	TGCAGTGCTGGGACAGCAGAAGGTGAAAAACTGTTTTTT
TRBV28	medium-sized	TRBJ1-1	TRBD1	15	CATEGRGTGRTEAFF	TGTGCCACCGAAGGTCGAGGGACAGGGAGGACTGAAGCTTTCTTT
TRBV30	medium-sized	TRBJ1-2	-	14	CACPILNRDGGYTF	TGTGCCTGTCCAATCCTGAACAGGGATGGTGGCTACACCTTC
TRBV2	-	TRBJ2-3	TRBD1	16	CARRKGVGGAVDTQYF	TGTGCCAGAAGAAAGGGAGTAGGGGGCGCGGTAGATACGCAGTATTTT
TRBV20-1	many	TRBJ1-1	-	13	CSASSGHGLEAFF	TGCAGTGCTAGTTCGGGACACGGTCTTGAAGCTTTCTTT
TRBV6-5	few	TRBJ1-4	TRBD1	18	CASSYSFLPGQGKEKLFF	TGTGCCAGCAGTTACTCATTTTTACCGGGACAGGGCAAAGAAAAACTGTTTTTT
TRBV5-1	-	TRBJ2-4	-	18	CASSLDTGLSLAKNIQSF	TGCGCCAGCAGCTTGGATACAGGATTATCACTAGCCAAAAACATTCAGTCCTTC
TRBV2	medium-sized	TRBJ1-5	-	13	CASSETFQQPQHF	TGTGCCAGCAGCGAGACCTTCCAGCAGCCCCAGCATTTT
TRBV20-1	once	TRBJ1-6	-	17	CSARGRGGSSYNSPLHF	TGCAGTGCTAGAGGTCGGGGGGGGAGCTCCTATAATTCACCCCTCCACTTT
TRBV7-9	medium-sized	TRBJ2-7	TRBD1	14	CASSTWTGDYEQYF	TGTGCCAGCAGCACCTGGACAGGGGACTACGAGCAGTACTTC
TRBV20-1	medium-sized	TRBJ2-3	TRBD2	15	CSAHPGTSETDTQYF	TGCAGTGCTCACCCCGGGACTAGCGAGACAGATACGCAGTATTTT
TRBV20-1	medium-sized	TRBJ2-7	-	13	CSAKTGGAYEQYF	TGCAGTGCTAAGACAGGTGGGGCCTACGAGCAGTACTTC
TRBV2	many	TRBJ2-3	-	11	CASSESDTQYF	TGTGCCAGCAGCGAATCTGATACGCAGTATTTT
TRBV5-4	-	TRBJ1-2	TRBD1	14	CASSETGTGYGYTF	TGTGCCAGCAGCGAGACCGGGACAGGCTATGGCTACACCTTC
TRBV2	many	TRBJ2-2	TRBD2	18	CASSLTPGLAGVNGELFF	TGTGCCAGCAGCCTTACCCCGGGACTAGCGGGAGTAAACGGGGAGCTGTTTTTT
TRBV12-3/TRBV12-4	medium-sized	TRBJ2-7	-	14	CASSPSGQSYEQYF	TGTGCCAGCAGTCCGAGTGGCCAGTCCTACGAGCAGTACTTC
TRBV27	medium-sized	TRBJ1-6	-	13	CASSRTENSPLHF	TGTGCCAGCAGTAGGACAGAGAATTCACCCCTCCACTTT
TRBV4-1	medium-sized	TRBJ1-2	-	12	CASSQVGLGYTF	TGCGCCAGCAGCCAAGTAGGCCTCGGCTACACCTTC
TRBV14	few	TRBJ1-3	TRBD1	17	CASSQVTGVPSGNTIYF	TGTGCCAGCAGCCAGGTGACAGGGGTACCCTCTGGAAACACCATATATTTT
TRBV27	medium-sized	TRBJ2-7	TRBD1	14	CASRRQGLSYEQYF	TGTGCCAGCAGGAGACAGGGGCTATCCTACGAGCAGTACTTC
TRBV6-1	medium-sized	TRBJ1-3	TRBD1	15	CASSPTGVIGNTIYF	TGTGCCAGCAGTCCGACAGGGGTCATTGGAAACACCATATATTTT
TRBV5-1	-	TRBJ1-4	-	14	CASSLAGRGEKLFF	TGCGCCAGCAGCTTGGCGGGGAGGGGTGAAAAACTGTTTTTT
TRBV5-6	-	TRBJ2-7	-	14	CASSLGAGLSEQYF	TGTGCCAGCAGCTTGGGGGCAGGACTCAGCGAGCAGTACTTC
TRBV5-1	few	TRBJ2-6	-	14	CASSVRSGANVLTF	TGCGCCAGCAGCGTCCGCTCTGGGGCCAACGTCCTGACTTTC
TRBV7-2	-	TRBJ2-1	-	13	CASSTDVGSEQFF	TGTGCCAGCAGCACAGATGTCGGGTCGGAGCAGTTCTTC
TRBV7-9	few	TRBJ1-1	-	14	CASSPSHQNTEAFF	TGTGCCAGCAGCCCCAGCCATCAGAACACTGAAGCTTTCTTT
TRBV20-1	-	TRBJ1-3	-	14	CSARDQGSGNTMYF	TGCAGTGCTAGAGACCAGGGGTCTGGAAACACCATGTATTTT
TRBV5-8	many	TRBJ1-1	TRBD1	15	CASSLGQGVNTEAFF	TGTGCCAGCAGCTTGGGTCAGGGGGTTAACACTGAAGCTTTCTTT
TRBV5-1	-	TRBJ2-1	TRBD2	16	CASSWGASGLYNEQSF	TGCGCCAGCAGCTGGGGCGCTAGCGGGTTATACAATGAGCAGTCCTTC
TRBV12-3/TRBV12-4	many	TRBJ2-7	TRBD1	14	CASSTGTGHYEQYF	TGTGCCAGCAGCACCGGGACAGGGCACTACGAGCAGTACTTC
TRBV12-3/TRBV12-4	many	TRBJ1-5	TRBD1	16	CASSAGQGVYDQPQHF	TGTGCCAGCAGTGCCGGACAGGGTGTGTATGATCAGCCCCAGCATTTT
TRBV19	medium-sized	TRBJ2-2	TRBD1	16	CASDRYRDRGDRELFF	TGTGCCAGTGACCGATACCGGGACAGGGGGGATCGGGAGCTGTTTTTT
TRBV5-1	-	TRBJ1-1	-	14	CATVTLGLGTVAFF	TGCGCCACCGTTACATTGGGTTTAGGCACTGTAGCTTTCTTT
TRBV27	medium-sized	TRBJ2-3	TRBD2	13	CASQRENGNTQYF	TGTGCCAGCCAGCGGGAGAATGGAAATACGCAGTATTTT
TRBV10-3	medium-sized	TRBJ1-2	TRBD1	15	CAISEPGQYDYGYTF	TGTGCCATCAGTGAGCCGGGACAGTACGACTATGGCTACACCTTC
TRBV6-2/TRBV6-3	many	TRBJ2-7	TRBD2	16	CASSPLTSGDIYEQYF	TGTGCCAGCAGCCCCCTGACTAGCGGGGATATCTACGAGCAGTACTTC
TRBV30	few	TRBJ2-3	TRBD2	13	CAWSSGVTDTQYF	TGTGCCTGGAGTAGCGGGGTCACAGATACGCAGTATTTT